This T cell receptor beta chain was captured in a study of CD8 T cells in ankylosing spondylitis. General observations from the study: Disease-linked clones bore a CD8+ phenotype, appearing relatively rarely in peripheral blood. Clones linked to disease were reported to show significant enrichment in matched ankylosing spondylitis synovial fluid. A motif in TCR beta, a set of under 10 highly homologous variants, appeared characteristic of ankylosing spondylitis blood.

The CDR3 has 13 residues. Losses at the gene ends were 8 bases for V and 4 bases for J; bases not matched to a gene: 6. Germline-derived CDR1 and CDR2 are MNHEY and SMNVEV (reference sequence). Quantitative 5'-RACE with molecular barcodes produced the TCR beta libraries. In TCRdb, the 5' RACE reads were re-called with MiXCR into one record per CDR3 protein. The data contain approximately 350,000 distinct CDR3 sequences, about 15% of them singletons. A note on this clonotype: Its antigen is unknown.

The chain is built from TRBV27 and TRBJ2-7; 9 bases fit TRBD1. Sequencing was performed on blood, either unsorted or a sorted T cell fraction (not recorded which). The source of this sequence is a male donor with ankylosing spondylitis or in good health (not recorded which). The CDR3 is CASRTGAGYEQYF. CDR3 sequence (DNA): TGTGCCAGCCGGACAGGGGCAGGGTACGAGCAGTACTTC.